This is a list of T cell receptor beta chains from one sample in a study of T-cell reconstitution after alpha-beta-depleted transplantation in children. TCRdb independently ran MiXCR on the PCR reads; one entry per CDR3 protein. The data show 350,000 to 450,000 distinct CDR3 sequences, with roughly 13% seen just once and around 4.1% held by the top ten. The sample here was PBMCs, taken from the stem cell graft. These receptors were collected from a human donor who donated a stem cell graft to a child with Fanconi anemia. Each CDR3 is given with its conserved first and last residue. The D gene is left open where the match is weak. Clone size is given for some rows only: seen once, a few or many times, or a class if the clone is expanded.

size: many; V: TRBV12-3/TRBV12-4; J: TRBJ2-7; D: NA; CDR3: CASSDSAGRREQYF; DNA: TGTGCCAGCAGTGACTCCGCAGGCCGGCGGGAGCAGTACTTC
size: NA; V: TRBV11-2; J: TRBJ2-7; D: NA; CDR3: CASSFPGQKYEQYF; DNA: TGTGCCAGCAGCTTCCCGGGACAAAAATACGAGCAGTACTTC
size: NA; V: TRBV5-1; J: TRBJ1-4; D: NA; CDR3: CASSRGQRDEKLFF; DNA: TGCGCCAGCAGCAGAGGACAGAGAGATGAAAAACTGTTTTTT
size: NA; V: TRBV2; J: TRBJ2-7; D: NA; CDR3: CASRTGTPSYEQYF; DNA: TGTGCCAGTAGGACCGGGACACCGTCCTACGAGCAGTACTTC
size: NA; V: TRBV7-2; J: TRBJ1-5; D: NA; CDR3: CASRQTGQPQHF; DNA: TGTGCCAGCAGGCAGACCGGTCAGCCCCAGCATTTT
size: few; V: TRBV7-9; J: TRBJ2-5; D: NA; CDR3: CASSLDRLETQYF; DNA: TGTGCCAGCAGCTTAGACCGCTTGGAGACCCAGTACTTC
size: NA; V: TRBV20-1; J: TRBJ2-5; D: NA; CDR3: CSARGGGGETQYF; DNA: TGCAGTGCTAGAGGTGGAGGAGGGGAGACCCAGTACTTC
size: few; V: TRBV6-5; J: TRBJ2-7; D: NA; CDR3: CASSYDSRVSYEQYF; DNA: TGTGCCAGCAGTTACGATTCCCGAGTTTCCTACGAGCAGTACTTC
size: few; V: TRBV6-1; J: TRBJ1-2; D: TRBD1; CDR3: CASTRTGTGFGYTF; DNA: TGTGCCAGCACGAGAACCGGGACAGGGTTCGGCTACACCTTC
size: few; V: TRBV5-1; J: TRBJ2-1; D: NA; CDR3: CASSSFTATNYNEQFF; DNA: TGCGCCAGCAGCTCGTTTACTGCCACCAACTACAATGAGCAGTTCTTC
size: medium-sized; V: TRBV5-1; J: TRBJ2-1; D: NA; CDR3: CASSLVGGIYEQFF; DNA: TGCGCCAGCAGCTTGGTTGGAGGGATCTATGAGCAGTTCTTC
size: many; V: TRBV9; J: TRBJ2-7; D: TRBD1; CDR3: CASSPGQGRGYEQYF; DNA: TGTGCCAGCAGCCCGGGACAGGGTAGGGGCTACGAGCAGTACTTC
size: few; V: TRBV15; J: TRBJ2-1; D: NA; CDR3: CATSISLLEQFF; DNA: TGTGCCACCAGCATTAGCCTTCTGGAGCAGTTCTTC
size: NA; V: TRBV5-1; J: TRBJ2-1; D: TRBD1; CDR3: CASSSLDRGSAYNEQFF; DNA: TGCGCCAGCAGCTCCTTGGACAGGGGAAGCGCCTACAATGAGCAGTTCTTC
size: many; V: TRBV30; J: TRBJ2-7; D: NA; CDR3: CAWSNQQGKVWDEQYF; DNA: TGTGCCTGGAGTAATCAACAGGGAAAAGTTTGGGACGAGCAGTACTTC
size: few; V: TRBV2; J: TRBJ2-1; D: NA; CDR3: CASSGGIGGNEQFF; DNA: TGTGCCAGCAGTGGGGGGATAGGAGGCAATGAGCAGTTCTTC
size: NA; V: TRBV6-1; J: TRBJ2-2; D: NA; CDR3: CATRTRLQGSAGELFF; DNA: TGTGCCACCCGTACACGCCTTCAGGGATCAGCCGGGGAGCTGTTTTTT
size: many; V: TRBV3-1; J: TRBJ2-5; D: NA; CDR3: CASSQGFVRPAETQYF; DNA: TGTGCCAGCAGCCAAGGGTTCGTCAGACCCGCAGAGACCCAGTACTTC
size: many; V: TRBV27; J: TRBJ2-7; D: TRBD2; CDR3: CASSLAGDTYEQYF; DNA: TGTGCCAGCAGTTTAGCGGGGGATACCTACGAGCAGTACTTC
size: NA; V: TRBV5-1; J: TRBJ1-3; D: NA; CDR3: CASSPWLGLGNTIYF; DNA: TGCGCCAGCAGCCCTTGGTTGGGGCTTGGAAACACCATATATTTT
size: NA; V: TRBV7-2; J: TRBJ2-2; D: TRBD2; CDR3: CASSFFGGAVTGELFF; DNA: TGTGCCAGCAGCTTTTTCGGGGGGGCCGTTACCGGGGAGCTGTTTTTT
size: NA; V: TRBV6-1; J: TRBJ1-1; D: NA; CDR3: CASSAQRGPEAFF; DNA: TGTGCCAGCAGTGCCCAGAGGGGCCCTGAAGCTTTCTTT
size: NA; V: TRBV5-6; J: TRBJ2-2; D: NA; CDR3: CASNLMLSADPGELFF; DNA: TGTGCCAGCAACTTGATGTTGTCAGCGGATCCCGGGGAGCTGTTTTTT
size: many; V: TRBV5-1; J: TRBJ2-7; D: NA; CDR3: CASSGGTAQNYEQYF; DNA: TGCGCCAGCAGCGGCGGGACGGCCCAGAACTACGAGCAGTACTTC
size: few; V: TRBV11-2; J: TRBJ1-2; D: NA; CDR3: CASSPPHFNYGYTF; DNA: TGTGCCAGCAGCCCCCCGCACTTCAACTATGGCTACACCTTC
size: few; V: TRBV29-1; J: TRBJ2-7; D: NA; CDR3: CSVAGTPTYEQYF; DNA: TGCAGCGTTGCCGGGACGCCAACCTACGAGCAGTACTTC
size: NA; V: TRBV14; J: TRBJ1-1; D: NA; CDR3: CASSPRGPAEAFF; DNA: TGTGCCAGCAGCCCAAGGGGACCCGCTGAAGCTTTCTTT